Shown below are 17 T cell receptor beta chains from a single sample sequenced in a study of OX40 agonist ivuxolimab in advanced cancers. Profiled with immunoSEQ multiplex PCR; TCRdb holds only in-frame clones, not every one. The data contain tens of thousands of clones, just under 90% of them singletons. The sequenced sample was CD4+ or CD8+ T cells sorted from blood, obtained in a trial of the OX40 agonist ivuxolimab. The receptors come from an adult with an advanced solid tumor such as melanoma, head and neck, liver or kidney cancer.

V is TRBV19 and J is TRBJ1-1; no clear D. This CDR3 is 13 amino acids long. V was clipped by 0 bases and J by 0 bases, with 2 bases between them. The germline gives CDR1 LNHDA, CDR2 SQIVND (reference sequence). The CDR3 is CASSIDMNTEAFF. The CDR3, as DNA: TGTGCCAGTAGTATAGACATGAACACTGAAGCTTTCTTT.

This clone was recorded once. The chain recombines TRBV28 with TRBJ2-1; TRBD1 matches at 7 bases. CDR1 and CDR2 (germline): MDHEN, SYDVKM. This CDR3 spans 13 amino acids. After removal of 5 bases from V and 7 bases from J, the junction contained 5 bases not matched to a gene. CDR3 DNA sequence: TGTGCCAGCAGTCCGGACAGGAGGAATGAGCAGTTCTTC. Protein sequence: CASSPDRRNEQFF.

This sequence joins TRBV6-6 and TRBJ2-5, with TRBD2 as a possible D gene (6 bases). The CDR3 loop spans 13 amino acids. V was shortened by 2 bases and J by 5 bases, with 9 bases between the two germline ends. Germline loops: CDR1 MNHNY, CDR2 SVGAGI (reference sequence). The CDR3 region is CASSYDSGETQYF. The CDR3 nucleotides read TGTGCCAGCAGTTACGACAGCGGGGAGACCCAGTACTTC.

This rearrangement joins TRBV7-6 to TRBJ1-5, with TRBD1 as a possible D gene (5 bases). The CDR3 runs to 13 residues. Trimming removed 5 bases from V and 4 bases from J, with 9 bases in between. Germline V gene lookup returns CDR1 SGHVS and CDR2 FNYEAQ. The CDR3 coding sequence is TGTGCCAGCAGCATGGGGCCGAATCAGCCCCAGCATTTT. Translation: CASSMGPNQPQHF. The variable domain in full, completed from reference TRBV7-6 and TRBJ1-5, reads GAGVSQSPRYKVTKRGQDVALRCDPISGHVSLYWYRQALGQGPEFLTYFNYEAQQDKSGLPNDRFSAERPEGSISTLTIQRTEQRDSAMYRCASSMGPNQPQHFGDGTRLSIL.

This chain joins TRBV19 and TRBJ2-2; D may be TRBD1 (6 bases). The V and J ends lost 4 bases and 4 bases respectively, with 13 bases between them. CDR3 length: 15 residues. Germline CDR1 and CDR2: LNHDA and SQIVND (reference sequence). CDR3 loop: CASSTPGQTTGELFF. The CDR3 DNA is TGTGCCAGTAGTACGCCGGGACAAACCACCGGGGAGCTGTTTTTT.

The rearrangement uses TRBV6-6 and TRBJ2-1; TRBD1 or TRBD2 may be the D gene (5 bases each). The ends were cut back, 2 bases at V and 7 bases at J, with 15 bases in the middle. This CDR3 has 15 residues. Germline V gene sequence: CDR1 MNHNY, CDR2 SVGAGI (reference sequence). CDR3 amino acids: CASSYPLDSGNEQFF. The CDR3 DNA reads as TGTGCCAGCAGTTACCCACTAGATTCAGGGAATGAGCAGTTCTTC.

J is TRBJ2-1 and V is TRBV9; 9 nucleotides align to TRBD2. Trimming cost V 9 bases and J 2 bases; bases outside gene matches: 3. The CDR3 totals 13 residues. CDR1 SGDLS and CDR2 YYNGEE come from the germline V gene. DNA of the CDR3: TGTGCCACCGGGACTAGCCCCTACAATGAGCAGTTCTTC. Translated: CATGTSPYNEQFF.

This clone was detected only once. This chain joins TRBV6-5 and TRBJ2-1, with TRBD2 matching 8 bases. Germline values: CDR1 MNHEY, CDR2 SVGAGI. With V trimmed by 4 bases and J by 0 bases, 2 bases remained unmatched. The CDR3 loop spans 15 amino acids. The CDR3 protein is CASSLAGSSYNEQFF. CDR3 bases: TGTGCCAGCAGTTTAGCGGGAAGCTCCTACAATGAGCAGTTCTTC.

The chain couples TRBV5-4 to TRBJ2-1; TRBD2 matches 12 bases. The J segment lost 9 bases and the V segment lost 3 bases, leaving 7 bases of the junction unmatched. Germline V gene data show CDR1 as SGHNT and CDR2 as YYREEE (reference sequence). The CDR3 runs to 15 residues. CDR3 sequence reads: CASSSRLAGAGEQFF. The DNA of the CDR3 is TGTGCCAGCAGCTCCAGACTAGCGGGAGCCGGTGAGCAGTTCTTC.

The rearrangement uses TRBV5-4 and TRBJ1-1; TRBD1 matches at 7 bases. This CDR3 is 15 amino acids long. Per the germline V gene, CDR1 is SGHNT and CDR2 is YYREEE (reference sequence). V was clipped by 4 bases and J by 4 bases; unmatched bases: 10. CDR3 region: CASSRTYRGGTEAFF. DNA for the CDR3: TGTGCCAGCAGCAGGACGTACAGGGGAGGCACTGAAGCTTTCTTT.

The chain employs TRBV7-8 and TRBJ1-2, with D maybe TRBD1 (6 bases). Germline lookup yields CDR1 SGHVS and CDR2 FQNEAQ. V was pared by 1 base and J by 4 bases, with 10 bases between. This CDR3 has 14 amino acids. The DNA for the CDR3 is TGTGCCAGCAGCTTAGATGGACAGACCTATGGCTACACCTTC. It is translated as CASSLDGQTYGYTF.

The V call is TRBV10-2, the J call TRBJ2-1; D is perhaps TRBD1 (6 bases). CDR1 is WSHSY, CDR2 SAAADI, per germline. The CDR3 is 12 amino acids. V lost 8 bases to trimming and J lost 7 bases, with 12 bases between them. CDR3 DNA: TGCGCCAGCGCTGTGAGGGGGAATGAGCAGTTCTTC. Translated: CASAVRGNEQFF.

This chain joins TRBV27 and TRBJ1-2; D not certain. The germline V gene has CDR1 MNHEY and CDR2 SMNVEV (reference sequence). The CDR3 loop spans 14 amino acids. Trimming shortened V by 1 base and J by 4 bases, and 10 bases separated the two germline ends. For the CDR3, the DNA is TGTGCCAGCAGTTTATACCCGCAAGCCTATGGCTACACCTTC. This sequence encodes CASSLYPQAYGYTF.

This chain uses TRBV27 with TRBJ2-3; D remains ambiguous. CDR1 is MNHEY, CDR2 SMNVEV, per germline (reference sequence). This CDR3 spans 15 amino acids. Trimming took 6 bases from V and 4 from J, leaving 17 bases between them. The chain's CDR3 is CASSLGSSGADTQYF. For the CDR3, the DNA is TGTGCCAGCAGCCTGGGGTCCTCAGGTGCAGATACGCAGTATTTT.

This rearrangement joins TRBV4-1 to TRBJ1-2, with 9 bases aligning to TRBD1. J was trimmed by 7 bases and V by 4 bases; bases with no gene match: 10. CDR3 length equals 15 residues. Germline V CDR1 and CDR2: MGHRA, YSYEKL. CDR3 residues: CASSLLTGGEFGYTF. The CDR3 nucleotides are TGCGCCAGCAGCCTCCTTACAGGGGGCGAATTTGGCTACACCTTC.

The chain links TRBV5-4 to TRBJ2-7; TRBD2 agrees at 12 bases. The germline V gene has CDR1 SGHNT and CDR2 YYREEE (reference sequence). J was trimmed by 6 bases and V by 5 bases; bases with no gene match: 9. CDR3 size: 15 residues. The CDR3 bases are TGTGCCAGCAGTCCTAGCGGGAGGGATTTAGGCGAGCAGTACTTC. Translating gives CASSPSGRDLGEQYF. Together with reference TRBV5-4 and TRBJ2-7, the CDR3 gives the full variable domain: ETGVTQSPTHLIKTRGQQVTLRCSSQSGHNTVSWYQQALGQGPQFIFQYYREEENGRGNFPPRFSGLQFPNYSSELNVNALELDDSALYLCASSPSGRDLGEQYFGPGTRLTVT.

This clone was recorded once. The chain recombines TRBV19 with TRBJ1-5; 8 nucleotides match TRBD1. V lost 3 bases and J lost 7; bases outside the gene matches: 5. Germline values: CDR1 LNHDA, CDR2 SQIVND (reference sequence). The length of the CDR3 is 14 residues. CDR3 protein: CASSIEDREQPQHF. DNA of the CDR3: TGTGCCAGTAGTATTGAGGACAGGGAACAGCCCCAGCATTTT.